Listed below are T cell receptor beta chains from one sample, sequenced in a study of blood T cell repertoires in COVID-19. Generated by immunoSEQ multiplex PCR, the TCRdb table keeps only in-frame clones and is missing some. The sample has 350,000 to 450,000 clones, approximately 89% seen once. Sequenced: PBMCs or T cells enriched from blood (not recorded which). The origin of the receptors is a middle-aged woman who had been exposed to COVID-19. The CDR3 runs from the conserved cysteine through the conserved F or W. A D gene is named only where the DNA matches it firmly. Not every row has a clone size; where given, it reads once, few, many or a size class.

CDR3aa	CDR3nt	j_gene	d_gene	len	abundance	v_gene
CASSSTGQGLSEQYF	TGCGCCAGCAGCTCCACGGGACAGGGACTCTCCGAGCAGTACTTC	TRBJ2-7	TRBD1	15	.	TRBV5-1
CASSEKKRGFANEQFF	TGCGCCAGCAGTGAAAAGAAGCGGGGGTTCGCCAATGAGCAGTTCTTC	TRBJ2-1	TRBD2	16	few	TRBV10-2
CASSRTGSANEKLFF	TGTGCCAGCAGCCGGACAGGGAGCGCTAATGAAAAACTGTTTTTT	TRBJ1-4	TRBD1	15	few	TRBV3-1/TRBV3-2
CASSLFQNTEAFF	TGTGCCAGCAGTTTATTCCAGAACACTGAAGCTTTCTTT	TRBJ1-1	.	13	.	TRBV7-2
CASSREGIYEQYF	TGTGCCAGCAGCCGGGAGGGGATCTACGAGCAGTACTTC	TRBJ2-7	TRBD2	13	.	TRBV5-5
CASSWTGTYGYTF	TGTGCCAGCAGCTGGACAGGGACCTATGGCTACACCTTC	TRBJ1-2	TRBD1	13	.	TRBV13
CASSIEPYRGRIEKLFF	TGTGCCAGTAGTATTGAGCCATACAGGGGGCGCATAGAAAAACTGTTTTTT	TRBJ1-4	TRBD1	17	.	TRBV19
CASSYRAAGELFF	TGTGCCAGCAGCTACAGGGCGGCCGGGGAGCTGTTTTTT	TRBJ2-2	.	13	.	TRBV11-3
CASSPRGRTYNEQFF	TGTGCCAGCTCCCCCAGGGGCAGGACCTACAATGAGCAGTTCTTC	TRBJ2-1	.	15	.	TRBV18
CASSLGLGTGYEQYF	TGCGCCAGCAGCTTGGGACTCGGGACAGGCTACGAGCAGTACTTC	TRBJ2-7	TRBD1	15	.	TRBV5-1
CATPTGGQSGTGNTIYF	TGCGCCACCCCCACGGGAGGACAGTCCGGAACTGGAAACACCATATATTTT	TRBJ1-3	.	17	.	TRBV5-1
CATSRDTGDYGYTF	TGTGCCACCAGCAGGGATACAGGGGACTATGGCTACACCTTC	TRBJ1-2	TRBD1	14	.	TRBV15
CATSDHRAWDF	TGTGCCACCAGCGACCACAGGGCCTGGGACTTC	TRBJ2-7	.	11	.	TRBV24-1
CASRIVDGDNQPQHF	TGTGCCAGCAGGATTGTCGACGGGGACAATCAGCCCCAGCATTTT	TRBJ1-5	.	15	.	TRBV6-5
CASSLGTYQETQYF	TGTGCCAGCAGCTTGGGGACATACCAAGAGACCCAGTACTTC	TRBJ2-5	.	14	.	TRBV7-6
CASSKLAGGGTDTQYF	TGTGCCAGCAGCAAACTAGCGGGAGGGGGCACAGATACGCAGTATTTT	TRBJ2-3	TRBD2	16	.	TRBV11-1
CASSQADRRNTEAFF	TGTGCCAGCAGCCAAGCCGACAGGAGGAACACTGAAGCTTTCTTT	TRBJ1-1	.	15	.	TRBV3-1/TRBV3-2
CASSTGRGWTEAFF	TGTGCCAGCAGCACCGGGAGGGGTTGGACTGAAGCTTTCTTT	TRBJ1-1	.	14	.	TRBV2
CASSAQATGRRSYTF	TGTGCCAGCAGTGCGCAGGCGACCGGCCGACGAAGCTACACCTTC	TRBJ1-2	.	15	.	TRBV25-1
CASSPDRLRSGNTIYF	TGTGCCAGCAGCCCTGACCGACTTCGCTCTGGAAACACCATATATTTT	TRBJ1-3	.	16	.	TRBV7-9
CASSLDSVNTIYF	TGTGCCAGCAGCTTAGATTCGGTAAACACCATATATTTT	TRBJ1-3	.	13	.	TRBV13
CASAGTLNNEQFF	TGTGCTAGTGCCGGGACTCTAAACAATGAGCAGTTCTTC	TRBJ2-1	.	13	.	TRBV12-5
CASSLAQEQYF	TGTGCCAGCAGCTTGGCACAAGAGCAGTACTTC	TRBJ2-7	.	11	.	TRBV5-5
CASSNSGAGVAEAFF	TGTGCCAGCAGCAATAGCGGGGCAGGGGTGGCTGAAGCTTTCTTT	TRBJ1-1	.	15	.	TRBV4-2
CAWSVLAGGEQYF	TGTGCCTGGAGTGTACTAGCGGGGGGAGAGCAGTACTTC	TRBJ2-7	TRBD2	13	.	TRBV30
CASFHLSDEQFF	TGTGCCAGCTTCCACCTTTCGGATGAGCAGTTCTTC	TRBJ2-1	.	12	.	TRBV18
CASSPQSGQNEKLFF	TGTGCCAGCTCACCCCAAAGCGGACAGAATGAAAAACTGTTTTTT	TRBJ1-4	.	15	.	TRBV18
CATSEFTGTGGNEQFF	TGTGCCACCAGTGAATTTACCGGGACAGGGGGAAATGAGCAGTTCTTC	TRBJ2-1	TRBD1	16	.	TRBV24-1
CASSIEANTEAFF	TGTGCCAGTAGTATAGAAGCGAACACTGAAGCTTTCTTT	TRBJ1-1	.	13	few	TRBV19
CATYGRTGGYTF	TGTGCCACCTACGGACGGACTGGCGGCTACACCTTC	TRBJ1-2	.	12	once	TRBV27
CASSVEGTSVHEQYF	TGTGCCAGCAGCGTAGAAGGAACTAGCGTCCACGAGCAGTACTTC	TRBJ2-7	TRBD2	15	.	TRBV9
CSVGTGNNEKLFF	TGCAGCGTTGGGACAGGGAACAATGAAAAACTGTTTTTT	TRBJ1-4	TRBD1	13	.	TRBV29-1
CASSPPRTGTGELFF	TGTGCCAGCTCACCACCGCGGACAGGGACCGGGGAGCTGTTTTTT	TRBJ2-2	TRBD1	15	.	TRBV18
CASSQPRTAANTEAFF	TGCGCCAGCAGCCAACCCCGGACAGCGGCGAACACTGAAGCTTTCTTT	TRBJ1-1	.	16	.	TRBV4-1
CSARGQYEQYF	TGCAGTGCTCGGGGTCAGTACGAGCAGTACTTC	TRBJ2-7	.	11	.	TRBV20-1
CASRPLAEDTQYF	TGTGCTAGCAGACCGTTAGCCGAAGATACGCAGTATTTT	TRBJ2-3	.	13	.	TRBV7-7
CASSLPTGNMNTEAFF	TGTGCCAGCAGCTTACCGACTGGAAACATGAACACTGAAGCTTTCTTT	TRBJ1-1	.	16	few	TRBV7-6
CASSLDGGSTEAFF	TGTGCCAGCAGCTTAGATGGGGGGAGCACTGAAGCTTTCTTT	TRBJ1-1	.	14	.	TRBV7-9
CASSFRTGGHSPLHF	TGTGCCAGCAGCTTCCGGACAGGGGGCCATTCACCCCTCCACTTT	TRBJ1-6	TRBD1	15	.	TRBV9
CATSGTGTYNEQFF	TGTGCCACCTCCGGGACAGGGACATACAATGAGCAGTTCTTC	TRBJ2-1	TRBD1	14	.	TRBV24-1
CASSLAGTGKLGNTIYF	TGTGCCAGCAGCTTGGCCGGGACAGGGAAATTAGGAAACACCATATATTTT	TRBJ1-3	TRBD1	17	.	TRBV7-9